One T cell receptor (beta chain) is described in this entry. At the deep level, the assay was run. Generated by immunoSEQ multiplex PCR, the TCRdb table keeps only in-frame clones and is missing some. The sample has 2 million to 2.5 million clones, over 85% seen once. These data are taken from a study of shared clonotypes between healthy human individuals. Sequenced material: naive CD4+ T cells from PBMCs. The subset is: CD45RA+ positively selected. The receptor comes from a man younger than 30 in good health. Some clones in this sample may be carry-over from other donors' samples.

CDR3 in amino acids: CASSLYGNNMNTEAFF. CDR3 bases: TGTGCCAGCAGTTTATACGGGAATAACATGAACACTGAAGCTTTCTTT. The chain joins TRBV28 to TRBJ1-1; D gene unclear. V was shortened by 1 base and J by 0 bases, with 12 bases between the two germline ends. This CDR3 is built from 16 residues. Germline V CDR1 and CDR2: MDHEN, SYDVKM.